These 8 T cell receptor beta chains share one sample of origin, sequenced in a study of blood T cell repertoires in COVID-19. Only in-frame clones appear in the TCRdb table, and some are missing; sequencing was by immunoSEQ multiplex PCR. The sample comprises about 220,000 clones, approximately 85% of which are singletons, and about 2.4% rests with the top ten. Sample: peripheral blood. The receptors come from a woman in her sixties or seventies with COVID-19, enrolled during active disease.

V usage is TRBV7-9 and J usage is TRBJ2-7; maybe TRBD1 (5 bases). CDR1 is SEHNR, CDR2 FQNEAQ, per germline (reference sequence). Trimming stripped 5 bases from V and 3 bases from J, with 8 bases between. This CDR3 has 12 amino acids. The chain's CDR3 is CASSPTDYEQYF. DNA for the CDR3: TGTGCCAGCAGCCCGACAGACTACGAGCAGTACTTC.

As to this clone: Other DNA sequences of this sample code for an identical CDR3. The CDR3 here is CASSPSRNTIYF. In DNA form, the CDR3 reads TGTGCCAGCAGCCCCTCGAGGAACACCATATATTTT. This chain uses TRBV7-8 with TRBJ1-3; D unclear. The germline V gene encodes CDR1 SGHVS and CDR2 FQNEAQ. V lost 5 bases and J lost 7, with 9 bases in between. The CDR3 runs to 12 residues.

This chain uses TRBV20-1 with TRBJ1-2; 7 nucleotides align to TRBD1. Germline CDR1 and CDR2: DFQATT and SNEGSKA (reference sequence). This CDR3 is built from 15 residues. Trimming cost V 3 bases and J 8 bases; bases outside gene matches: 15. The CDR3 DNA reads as TGCAGTGCTAGTGTTTGGACAGGCGCCCGAGGGGGCTACACCTTC. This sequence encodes CSASVWTGARGGYTF.

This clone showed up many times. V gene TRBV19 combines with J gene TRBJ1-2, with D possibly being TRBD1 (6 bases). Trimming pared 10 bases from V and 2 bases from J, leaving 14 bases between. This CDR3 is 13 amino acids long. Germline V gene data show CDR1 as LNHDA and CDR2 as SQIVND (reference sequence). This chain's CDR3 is CATSYRENYGYTF. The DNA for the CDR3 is TGTGCCACCTCGTACAGGGAGAACTATGGCTACACCTTC.

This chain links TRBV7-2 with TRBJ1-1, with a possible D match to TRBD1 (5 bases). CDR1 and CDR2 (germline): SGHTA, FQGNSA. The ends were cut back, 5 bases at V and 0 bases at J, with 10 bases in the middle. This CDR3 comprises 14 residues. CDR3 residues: CASSEGLLNTEAFF. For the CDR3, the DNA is TGTGCCAGCAGCGAGGGACTCCTGAACACTGAAGCTTTCTTT.

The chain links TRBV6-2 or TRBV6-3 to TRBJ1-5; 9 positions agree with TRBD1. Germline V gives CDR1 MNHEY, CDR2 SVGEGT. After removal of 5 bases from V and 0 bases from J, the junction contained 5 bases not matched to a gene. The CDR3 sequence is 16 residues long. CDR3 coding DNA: TGTGCCAGCAGTATACAGGGGGCCTATAGCAATCAGCCCCAGCATTTT. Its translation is CASSIQGAYSNQPQHF.

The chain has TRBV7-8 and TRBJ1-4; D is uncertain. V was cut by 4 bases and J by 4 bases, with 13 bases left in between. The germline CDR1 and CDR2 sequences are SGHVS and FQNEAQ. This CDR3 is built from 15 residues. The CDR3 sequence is CASSSYRMGNEKLFF. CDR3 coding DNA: TGTGCCAGCAGCTCCTACAGAATGGGTAATGAAAAACTGTTTTTT.

The CDR3 bases are TGTGCCAGCTCAAAGGGACAGGCGCAGGGGAACACTGAAGCTTTCTTT. Residues: CASSKGQAQGNTEAFF. The chain is built from TRBV18 and TRBJ1-1; 8 nucleotides line up with TRBD1. The CDR3 has 16 amino acids. Germline CDR1 KGHSH, CDR2 LQKENI. V lost 5 bases and J lost 1; bases outside the gene matches: 9.